This T cell receptor beta chain was captured by sequencing in a study of shared clonotypes between healthy human individuals. This table comes from immunoSEQ multiplex PCR, and its TCRdb copy is limited to in-frame clones, with some not included. The sample comprises millions of clones, around nine tenths of which are singletons, and more than 0.12% rests with the top ten. To note about this clone: Its antigen is undetermined. Different DNA sequences within this sample yield the same CDR3.

V gave up 2 bases and J gave up 3 bases, with 9 bases separating them. The CDR3 is 14 amino acids. Germline-derived CDR1 and CDR2 are MDHEN and SYDVKM. General study results and limits: Naive subsets usually exceeded memory subsets in estimated richness.

The chain uses TRBV28 and TRBJ2-3; D may be TRBD2 (7 bases). The receptor was derived from a man between 18 and 29 years old in good health. Sample: naive CD4+ T cells sorted from blood. The subset: CD45RA+ positively selected. The CDR3 loop reads CASSLGGATDTQYF. In DNA, the CDR3 is TGTGCCAGCAGTTTAGGGGGGGCGACAGATACGCAGTATTTT.